The rows below give T cell receptor beta chains drawn from one sample of a study of OX40 agonist ivuxolimab in advanced cancers. The table came from immunoSEQ multiplex PCR; TCRdb's copy has only in-frame clones and leaves some out. Of under 85,000 clones in the sample, approximately 90% were seen once. The sequencing used CD4+ or CD8+ T cells sorted from blood, collected in a trial of the OX40 agonist ivuxolimab. These receptors came from an adult with an advanced solid tumor such as melanoma, head and neck, liver or kidney cancer. Each CDR3 is given with its conserved first and last residue. The order of the fields is J gene, D gene, clone size, V gene, CDR3 protein, CDR3 DNA. A D gene is named only where the DNA matches it firmly. Some rows mark clone size as missing; the rest say once, few, many or name a class of expanded clone.

>TRBJ1-5|.|.|TRBV21-1
CASSKALLSRTDQPQHF
TGTGCCAGCAGCAAAGCGCTTCTGAGTCGTACGGATCAGCCCCAGCATTTT
>TRBJ2-5|TRBD2|.|TRBV5-1
CASSFGLVGDQQETQYF
TGCGCCAGCAGCTTCGGACTAGTGGGGGACCAACAAGAGACCCAGTACTTC
>TRBJ2-7|TRBD1|.|TRBV9
CASSGGQGSYEQYF
TGTGCCAGCAGCGGGGGACAGGGGAGCTACGAGCAGTACTTC
>TRBJ2-7|.|.|TRBV7-2
CASSSTLWGEQYF
TGTGCCAGCAGCTCGACTCTTTGGGGAGAGCAGTACTTC
>TRBJ1-4|TRBD1|.|TRBV4-1
CASSQEGQGSEKLFF
TGCGCCAGCAGCCAAGAGGGACAGGGTAGTGAAAAACTGTTTTTT
>TRBJ1-1|.|.|TRBV19
CASSSQGTNTEAFF
TGTGCCAGTAGTTCTCAGGGCACTAACACTGAAGCTTTCTTT
>TRBJ2-3|TRBD2|few|TRBV2
CASRATSVGADTQYF
TGTGCCAGCAGGGCCACTAGCGTTGGCGCAGATACGCAGTATTTT
>TRBJ1-1|.|.|TRBV9
CASSLSLNTEAFF
TGTGCCAGCAGTCTATCCCTGAACACTGAAGCTTTCTTT
>TRBJ2-3|.|.|TRBV5-4
CAGRWGRTDTQYF
TGTGCAGGGAGGTGGGGGCGCACAGATACGCAGTATTTT
>TRBJ1-1|.|.|TRBV7-3
CASSLRGLDTEAFF
TGTGCCAGCAGCCTCAGGGGATTGGACACTGAAGCTTTCTTT
>TRBJ1-2|.|few|TRBV11-2
CASSLRPGYGYTF
TGTGCCAGCAGCTTACGGCCAGGCTATGGCTACACCTTC
>TRBJ2-7|TRBD1|few|TRBV5-1
CASSYRPGQDHEQYF
TGCGCCAGCAGTTATCGTCCGGGACAGGACCACGAGCAGTACTTC
>TRBJ1-2|TRBD1|.|TRBV11-3
CAREDRELGGYTF
TGTGCCAGAGAAGACAGGGAATTGGGCGGCTACACCTTC
>TRBJ1-4|TRBD1|once|TRBV2
CAGSGGGPNEKLFF
TGTGCCGGCTCAGGGGGGGGCCCAAATGAAAAACTGTTTTTT
>TRBJ1-5|.|.|TRBV28
CASSLRQGYQPQHF
TGTGCCAGCAGTTTACGGCAGGGCTATCAGCCCCAGCATTTT
>TRBJ1-2|.|.|TRBV11-2
CASSSEANYGYTF
TGTGCCAGCAGCTCGGAGGCTAACTATGGCTACACCTTC
>TRBJ1-1|.|.|TRBV11-2
CASSPRTVPEAFF
TGTGCCAGCAGCCCCCGGACCGTTCCTGAGGCTTTCTTT
>TRBJ1-5|.|.|TRBV6-1
CASSPARGVGQPQHF
TGTGCCAGCAGTCCAGCGAGGGGAGTAGGCCAGCCCCAGCATTTT
>TRBJ1-6|TRBD1|.|TRBV18
CASSPQGQNSPLHF
TGTGCCAGCTCACCTCAGGGACAGAATTCACCCCTCCACTTT
>TRBJ1-2|.|.|TRBV6-4
CAPDDSQNYGYTF
TGTGCACCGGATGACTCTCAAAACTATGGCTACACCTTC
>TRBJ2-2|.|.|TRBV5-1
CASSNPGAGNTGELFF
TGCGCCAGCAGCAACCCGGGGGCGGGTAACACCGGGGAGCTGTTTTTT
>TRBJ1-2|.|.|TRBV16
CASSQRTGSDGYTF
TGTGCCAGCAGCCAGCGCACAGGGAGCGATGGCTACACCTTC
>TRBJ2-5|.|.|TRBV7-8
CASSFSTETQYF
TGTGCCAGCAGCTTCTCCACGGAGACCCAGTACTTC
>TRBJ2-3|.|.|TRBV11-2
CASSAAFTDTQYF
TGTGCCAGCAGCGCAGCGTTCACAGATACGCAGTATTTT
>TRBJ2-1|.|.|TRBV9
CASSRLGSSYNEQFF
TGTGCCAGCTCCCGACTTGGAAGCTCCTACAATGAGCAGTTCTTC
>TRBJ2-3|.|.|TRBV6-1
CASSELGHSTDTQYF
TGTGCCAGCAGTGAATTGGGACATAGCACAGATACGCAGTATTTT
>TRBJ1-3|.|.|TRBV7-3
CASSTGGSGNTIYF
TGTGCCAGCAGCACCGGGGGTAGTGGAAACACCATATATTTT
>TRBJ1-2|TRBD1|.|TRBV7-2
CASSLNRGIYGYTF
TGTGCCAGCAGCTTAAACAGGGGAATCTATGGCTACACCTTC
>TRBJ1-1|.|.|TRBV5-4
CASNRGDPNTEAFF
TGTGCCAGCAACCGCGGGGATCCGAACACTGAAGCTTTCTTT
>TRBJ2-7|TRBD1|.|TRBV29-1
CSVAIRTGGIYEQYF
TGCAGCGTAGCCATTCGGACAGGGGGCATCTACGAGCAGTACTTC
>TRBJ2-3|.|.|TRBV5-5
CASSWRPATDTQYF
TGTGCCAGCAGCTGGCGGCCAGCCACAGATACGCAGTATTTT
>TRBJ1-1|.|.|TRBV5-1
CASSSRTGGTEAFF
TGCGCCAGCAGCTCCAGAACGGGGGGGACTGAAGCTTTCTTT
>TRBJ1-2|.|.|TRBV9
CASSVFLGNGYTF
TGTGCCAGCAGCGTATTCCTTGGCAATGGCTACACCTTC
>TRBJ2-5|TRBD1|.|TRBV27
CATRQGTGPQETQYF
TGTGCCACCAGACAGGGGACCGGACCCCAAGAGACCCAGTACTTC
>TRBJ2-2|TRBD2|.|TRBV2
CASVGLVGDTGELFF
TGTGCCAGCGTTGGACTAGTGGGGGACACCGGGGAGCTGTTTTTT
>TRBJ2-7|.|.|TRBV4-2
CASSPRPLGTTYEQYF
TGTGCCAGCAGCCCCCGACCACTGGGCACCACCTACGAGCAGTACTTC
>TRBJ2-1|TRBD2|once|TRBV28
CASSPDIRTSGGVEQFF
TGTGCCAGCAGTCCCGACATCCGGACTAGCGGGGGTGTTGAGCAGTTCTTC
>TRBJ1-5|.|.|TRBV6-1
CASSQGLKTNQPQHF
TGTGCCAGCAGCCAAGGGTTAAAGACAAATCAGCCCCAGCATTTT
>TRBJ1-5|.|.|TRBV2
CASRYTGRDQPQHF
TGTGCCAGCAGGTACACAGGGCGGGATCAGCCCCAGCATTTT
>TRBJ2-3|.|.|TRBV5-5
CASSLVEWGGDTQYF
TGTGCCAGCAGCTTAGTAGAGTGGGGTGGGGATACGCAGTATTTT
>TRBJ2-4|TRBD1|.|TRBV5-1
CASSLEGQGALGF
TGCGCCAGCAGCTTGGAGGGACAGGGGGCCTTAGGTTTC
>TRBJ1-1|.|.|TRBV5-1
CASRTQGSAEAFF
TGCGCCAGCCGGACGCAGGGGTCCGCTGAAGCTTTCTTT
>TRBJ2-3|.|.|TRBV6-6
CASSPRATDTQYF
TGTGCCAGCAGCCCTCGGGCCACAGATACGCAGTATTTT
>TRBJ2-2|.|.|TRBV6-1
CAGSGGAFFKGELFF
TGTGCCGGTAGTGGGGGGGCCTTTTTCAAAGGGGAGCTGTTTTTT
>TRBJ2-7|TRBD2|.|TRBV7-2
CASSSLAGGPGNEQYF
TGTGCCAGCAGCTCTTTAGCGGGGGGGCCTGGGAACGAGCAGTACTTC
>TRBJ1-1|.|.|TRBV6-5
CASSYWGGEFGTEAFF
TGTGCCAGCAGTTACTGGGGAGGGGAATTCGGCACTGAAGCTTTCTTT
>TRBJ1-3|.|.|TRBV6-5
CASSYMGAGGNTIYF
TGTGCCAGCAGTTACATGGGGGCAGGCGGAAACACCATATATTTT
>TRBJ2-5|.|.|TRBV20-1
CSASIQETQYF
TGCAGTGCTAGTATCCAAGAGACCCAGTACTTC
>TRBJ2-1|.|.|TRBV11-2
CASKGGSYNEQFF
TGTGCCAGCAAAGGGGGCTCCTACAATGAGCAGTTCTTC
>TRBJ2-7|.|.|TRBV6-6
CASRTASYEQYF
TGTGCCAGTCGGACAGCTTCCTACGAGCAGTACTTC
>TRBJ1-3|.|.|TRBV15
CATSRGVGRVGNTIYF
TGTGCCACCAGCAGGGGGGTCGGGCGGGTAGGAAACACCATATATTTT
>TRBJ1-2|.|.|TRBV18
CASSPRDPGLDGYTF
TGTGCCAGCTCACCACGGGATCCGGGGTTGGATGGCTACACCTTC
>TRBJ1-3|.|.|TRBV11-3
CASSLARSSGNTIYF
TGTGCCAGCAGCTTAGCCAGGAGCTCTGGAAACACCATATATTTT
>TRBJ2-5|TRBD2|.|TRBV18
CASSPGLEETQYF
TGTGCCAGCTCACCGGGACTAGAAGAGACCCAGTACTTC
>TRBJ2-1|.|.|TRBV5-6
CASSLMWGGPIF
TGTGCCAGCAGCTTGATGTGGGGGGGCCCCATCTTC
>TRBJ1-5|TRBD1|.|TRBV28
CASNRQGTAQPQHF
TGTGCCAGCAACCGACAGGGTACCGCTCAGCCCCAGCATTTT
>TRBJ1-2|TRBD1|once|TRBV7-9
CASSQGGTGGFVGYGYTF
TGTGCCAGCAGCCAGGGTGGGACAGGGGGCTTCGTTGGCTATGGCTACACCTTC